The next 10 T cell receptor beta chains were all read from a single sample in a study of T cell responses to AZD1222 COVID-19 vaccine. Generated by immunoSEQ multiplex PCR, the TCRdb table keeps only in-frame clones and is missing some. The sample shows fewer than 200,000 clones, about 90% of them seen only once. The material sequenced was peripheral blood, taken on day 0 of AZD1222 vaccination. The receptors stem from an adult in good health.

The count of this clone is one. The rearrangement uses TRBV2 and TRBJ1-2, with 9 bases aligning to TRBD1. Germline V gene sequence: CDR1 SNHLY, CDR2 FYNNEI. The CDR3 extends over 15 amino acids. The J segment lost 4 bases and the V segment lost 4 bases, leaving 7 bases of the junction unmatched. The CDR3 sequence: CASSASGQGTYGYTF. For the CDR3, the DNA is TGTGCCAGCAGTGCCTCGGGACAGGGAACCTATGGCTACACCTTC.

The J gene is TRBJ2-7, the V gene TRBV20-1; no definite D call. CDR1 is DFQATT, CDR2 SNEGSKA, per germline (reference sequence). CDR3 length: 10 amino acids. With 6 bases removed from V and 0 bases from J, the gap between germline ends came to 3 bases. The CDR3 nucleotides are TGCAGTGCCAACTCCTACGAGCAGTACTTC. It codes for CSANSYEQYF.

This chain joins TRBV5-4 and TRBJ1-6, with TRBD1 as a possible D gene (5 bases). CDR1 and CDR2 (germline): SGHNT, YYREEE (reference sequence). Trimming removed 1 base from V and 8 bases from J, with 16 bases in between. The length of the CDR3 is 16 residues. Here the CDR3 reads CASSLSGRVNDSPLHF. As DNA, the CDR3 is TGTGCCAGCAGCTTGTCAGGGAGGGTTAACGATTCACCCCTCCACTTT. The whole variable domain, remainder taken from reference TRBV5-4 and TRBJ1-6, is ETGVTQSPTHLIKTRGQQVTLRCSSQSGHNTVSWYQQALGQGPQFIFQYYREEENGRGNFPPRFSGLQFPNYSSELNVNALELDDSALYLCASSLSGRVNDSPLHFGNGTRLTVT.

This clone was seen once. The chain recombines TRBV28 with TRBJ1-6; D might be TRBD1 (6 bases). The CDR3 covers 12 residues. V shed 6 bases and J shed 8 bases, with 8 bases lying between them. The V gene's germline CDR1 is MDHEN and CDR2 SYDVKM. The CDR3 sequence is CASRRGDSPLHF. The CDR3 nucleotides read TGTGCCAGCAGGAGGGGGGATTCACCCCTCCACTTT. Full variable domain (remainder filled in from reference TRBV28 and TRBJ1-6): DVKVTQSSRYLVKRTGEKVFLECVQDMDHENMFWYRQDPGLGLRLIYFSYDVKMKEKGDIPEGYSVSREKKERFSLILESASTNQTSMYLCASRRGDSPLHFGNGTRLTVT.

This rearrangement joins TRBV18 to TRBJ2-7; tentatively, D is TRBD1 (6 bases). Trimming shortened V by 2 bases and J by 1 base, and 12 bases separated the two germline ends. Germline V gene data show CDR1 as KGHSH and CDR2 as LQKENI. This CDR3 has 15 residues. This CDR3 is CASSPSQGLSYEQYF. CDR3 DNA sequence: TGTGCCAGCTCACCATCTCAGGGGTTATCCTACGAGCAGTACTTC.

This clone was detected once. The chain couples TRBV11-1 to TRBJ1-1; no reliable D call. V was clipped by 5 bases and J by 5 bases, with 18 bases between them. The CDR3 is made up of 15 amino acids. Per the germline V gene, CDR1 is SGHAT and CDR2 is FQDESV (reference sequence). The CDR3: CASSPSVFRRTEAFF. Here the CDR3 DNA reads TGTGCCAGCAGCCCGTCGGTGTTCCGAAGAACTGAAGCTTTCTTT.

In its sample, this clone was seen once. The rearrangement joins TRBV6-6 to TRBJ2-1; 7 nucleotides match TRBD2. From germline, CDR1 is MNHNY and CDR2 SVGAGI (reference sequence). J lost 6 bases, V lost 6 bases, and 11 bases had no gene match. The CDR3 spans 15 residues. CDR3: CASSPGVAGFNEQFF. The CDR3 nucleotides are TGTGCCAGCAGCCCCGGGGTAGCGGGCTTCAATGAGCAGTTCTTC.

This rearrangement joins TRBV19 to TRBJ1-5, with D perhaps matching TRBD1 (5 bases). CDR3 size: 14 residues. V lost 6 bases to trimming and J lost 9 bases, with 18 bases between them. Germline CDR1 is LNHDA and CDR2 is SQIVND (reference sequence). This CDR3 reads CASSQDTPGTPQHF. CDR3 bases: TGTGCCAGTAGCCAGGACACCCCCGGAACGCCCCAGCATTTT.

V is TRBV6-5 and J is TRBJ1-5, with a weak D call TRBD1 (5 bases). In germline, CDR1 is MNHEY, CDR2 SVGAGI. Trimming left V 7 bases short and J 6 bases short, with 16 bases between. The CDR3 is 14 residues long. This chain's CDR3 is CASTLREGTQPQHF. The CDR3 DNA follows: TGTGCCAGCACCTTACGGGAGGGGACTCAGCCCCAGCATTTT.

J is TRBJ2-3 and V is TRBV18, with 8 bases fitting TRBD2. After removal of 2 bases from V and 4 bases from J, the junction contained 8 bases not matched to a gene. The germline V gene has CDR1 KGHSH and CDR2 LQKENI. The CDR3 contains 16 residues. Written as DNA, the CDR3 is TGTGCCAGCTCACCAATATCCGGGGGGGCCCCAGATACGCAGTATTTT. Translation gives CASSPISGGAPDTQYF.